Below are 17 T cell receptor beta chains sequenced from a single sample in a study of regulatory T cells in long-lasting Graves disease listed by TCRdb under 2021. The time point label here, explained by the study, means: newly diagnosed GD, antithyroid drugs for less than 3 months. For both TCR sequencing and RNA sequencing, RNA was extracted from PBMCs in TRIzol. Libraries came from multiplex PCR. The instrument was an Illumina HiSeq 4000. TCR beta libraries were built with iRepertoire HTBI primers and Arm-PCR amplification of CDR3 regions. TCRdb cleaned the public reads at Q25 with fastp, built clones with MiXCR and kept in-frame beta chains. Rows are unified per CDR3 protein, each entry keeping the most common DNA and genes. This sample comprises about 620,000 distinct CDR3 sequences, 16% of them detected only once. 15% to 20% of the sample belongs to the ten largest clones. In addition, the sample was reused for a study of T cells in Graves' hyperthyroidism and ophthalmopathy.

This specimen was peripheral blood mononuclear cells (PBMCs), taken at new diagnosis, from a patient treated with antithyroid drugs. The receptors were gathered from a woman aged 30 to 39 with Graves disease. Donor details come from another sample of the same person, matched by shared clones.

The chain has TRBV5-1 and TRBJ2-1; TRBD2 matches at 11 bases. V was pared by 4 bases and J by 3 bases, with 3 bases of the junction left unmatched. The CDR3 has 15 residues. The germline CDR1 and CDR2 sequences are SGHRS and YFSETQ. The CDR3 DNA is TGCGCCAGCAGCACAACTAGCGGGAGCTACAATGAGCAGTTCTTC. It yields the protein CASSTTSGSYNEQFF. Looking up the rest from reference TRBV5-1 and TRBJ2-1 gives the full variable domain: KAGVTQTPRYLIKTRGQQVTLSCSPISGHRSVSWYQQTPGQGLQFLFEYFSETQRNKGNFPGRFSGRQFSNSRSEMNVSTLELGDSALYLCASSTTSGSYNEQFFGPGTRLTVL.

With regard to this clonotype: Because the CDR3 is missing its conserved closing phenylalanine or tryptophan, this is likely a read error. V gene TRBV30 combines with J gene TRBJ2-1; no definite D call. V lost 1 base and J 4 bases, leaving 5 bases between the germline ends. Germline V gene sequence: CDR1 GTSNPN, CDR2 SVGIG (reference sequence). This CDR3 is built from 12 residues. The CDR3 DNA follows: TGTGCCTGGAGTGCGAAATACAATGAGCAGTTCCTC. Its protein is CAWSAKYNEQFL.

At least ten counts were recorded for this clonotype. CDR3 region: CASSVAGTTGGETQYF. For the CDR3, the DNA is TGTGCCAGCAGCGTAGCCGGGACTACCGGTGGGGAGACCCAGTACTTC. The J gene is TRBJ2-5, the V gene TRBV9, with 7 bases identical to TRBD2. This CDR3 comprises 16 residues. The J segment lost 5 bases and the V segment lost 0 bases, leaving 10 bases of the junction unmatched. CDR1 is SGDLS and CDR2 is YYNGEE in the germline V gene. Full variable domain (rest looked up from reference TRBV9 and TRBJ2-5): DSGVTQTPKHLITATGQRVTLRCSPRSGDLSVYWYQQSLDQGLQFLIQYYNGEERAKGNILERFSAQQFPDLHSELNLSSLELGDSALYFCASSVAGTTGGETQYFGPGTRLLVL.

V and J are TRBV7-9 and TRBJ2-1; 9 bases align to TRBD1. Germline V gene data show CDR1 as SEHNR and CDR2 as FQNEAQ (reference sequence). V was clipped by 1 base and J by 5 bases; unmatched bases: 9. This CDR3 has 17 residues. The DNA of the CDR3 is TGTGCCAGCAGCTTAGGCAGGACAGGGGTTCTAAACAATGAGCAGTTCTTC. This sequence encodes CASSLGRTGVLNNEQFF. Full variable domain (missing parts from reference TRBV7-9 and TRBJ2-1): DTGVSQNPRHKITKRGQNVTFRCDPISEHNRLYWYRQTLGQGPEFLTYFQNEAQLEKSRLLSDRFSAERPKGSFSTLEIQRTEQGDSAMYLCASSLGRTGVLNNEQFFGPGTRLTVL.

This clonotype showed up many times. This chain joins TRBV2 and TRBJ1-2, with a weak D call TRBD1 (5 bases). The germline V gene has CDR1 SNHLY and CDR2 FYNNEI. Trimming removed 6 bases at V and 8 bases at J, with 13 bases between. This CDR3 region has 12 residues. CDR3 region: CASSRDPGGYTF. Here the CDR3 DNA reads TGTGCCAGCAGCCGGGACCCAGGGGGCTACACCTTC.

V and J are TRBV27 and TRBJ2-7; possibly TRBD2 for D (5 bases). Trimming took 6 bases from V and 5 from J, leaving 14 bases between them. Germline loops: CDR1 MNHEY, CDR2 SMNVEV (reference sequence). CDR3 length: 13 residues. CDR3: CASSPGVGHEQYF. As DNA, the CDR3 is TGTGCCAGCAGCCCCGGGGTTGGTCACGAGCAGTACTTC.

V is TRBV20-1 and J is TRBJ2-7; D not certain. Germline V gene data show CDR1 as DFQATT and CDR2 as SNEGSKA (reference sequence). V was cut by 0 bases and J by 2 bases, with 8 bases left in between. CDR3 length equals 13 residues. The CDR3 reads CSARDRVAYEQYF. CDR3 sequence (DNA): TGCAGTGCTAGAGATCGGGTGGCCTACGAGCAGTACTTC.

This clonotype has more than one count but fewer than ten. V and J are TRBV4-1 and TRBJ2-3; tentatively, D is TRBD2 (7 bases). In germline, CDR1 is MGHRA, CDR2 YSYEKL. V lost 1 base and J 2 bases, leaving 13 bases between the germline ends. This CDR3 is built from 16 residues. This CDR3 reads CASSQGGRGYTDTQYF. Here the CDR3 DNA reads TGCGCCAGCAGCCAAGGGGGGCGGGGGTACACAGATACGCAGTATTTT.

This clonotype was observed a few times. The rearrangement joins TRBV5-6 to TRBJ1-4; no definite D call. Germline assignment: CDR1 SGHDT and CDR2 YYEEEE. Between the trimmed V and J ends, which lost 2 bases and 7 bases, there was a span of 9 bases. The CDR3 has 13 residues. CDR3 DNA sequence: TGTGCCAGCAGCTTAGTGGCGGGTGAAAAACTGTTTTTT. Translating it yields CASSLVAGEKLFF.

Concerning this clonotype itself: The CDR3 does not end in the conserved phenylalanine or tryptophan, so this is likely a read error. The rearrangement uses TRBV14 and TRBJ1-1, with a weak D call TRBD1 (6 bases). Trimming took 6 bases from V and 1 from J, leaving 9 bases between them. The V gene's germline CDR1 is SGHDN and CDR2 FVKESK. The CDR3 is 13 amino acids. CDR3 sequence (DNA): TGTGCCAGCAGTGGACAGCCGAACACTGAAGCTTTCTCT. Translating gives CASSGQPNTEAFS.

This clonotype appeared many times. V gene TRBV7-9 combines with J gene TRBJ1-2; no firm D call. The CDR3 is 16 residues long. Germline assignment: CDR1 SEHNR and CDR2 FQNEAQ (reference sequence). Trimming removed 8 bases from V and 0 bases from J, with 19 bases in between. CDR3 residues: CASSRWADQANYGYTF. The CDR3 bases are TGTGCCAGCTCACGATGGGCGGACCAAGCTAACTATGGCTACACCTTC.

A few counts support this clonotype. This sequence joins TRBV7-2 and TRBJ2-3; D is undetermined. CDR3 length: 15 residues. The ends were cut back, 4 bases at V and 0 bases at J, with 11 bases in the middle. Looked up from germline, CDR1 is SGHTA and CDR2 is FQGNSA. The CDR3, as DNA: TGTGCCAGCAGCTCCGGACCTTTTAGCACAGATACGCAGTATTTT. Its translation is CASSSGPFSTDTQYF.

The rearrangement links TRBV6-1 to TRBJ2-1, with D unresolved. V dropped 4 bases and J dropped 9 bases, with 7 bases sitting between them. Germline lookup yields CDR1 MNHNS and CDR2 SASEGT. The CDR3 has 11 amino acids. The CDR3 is CASSVEFEQFF. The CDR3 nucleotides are TGTGCCAGCAGTGTCGAGTTTGAGCAGTTCTTC.

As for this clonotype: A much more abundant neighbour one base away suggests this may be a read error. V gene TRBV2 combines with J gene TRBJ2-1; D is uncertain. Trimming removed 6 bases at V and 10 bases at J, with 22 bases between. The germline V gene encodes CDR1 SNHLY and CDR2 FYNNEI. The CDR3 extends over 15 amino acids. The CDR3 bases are TGTGCCAGCAGCACCGTCCCCATTAGCTCCTACGAGCAGTTCTTC. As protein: CASSTVPISSYEQFF.

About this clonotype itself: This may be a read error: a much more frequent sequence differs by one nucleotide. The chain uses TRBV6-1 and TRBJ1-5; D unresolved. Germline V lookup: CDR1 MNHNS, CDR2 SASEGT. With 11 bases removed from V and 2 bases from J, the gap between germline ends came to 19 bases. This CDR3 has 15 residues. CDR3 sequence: CAGILTQMGNQPQHF. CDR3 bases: TGTGCCGGCATACTGACCCAGATGGGCAATCAGCCCCAGCATTTT.

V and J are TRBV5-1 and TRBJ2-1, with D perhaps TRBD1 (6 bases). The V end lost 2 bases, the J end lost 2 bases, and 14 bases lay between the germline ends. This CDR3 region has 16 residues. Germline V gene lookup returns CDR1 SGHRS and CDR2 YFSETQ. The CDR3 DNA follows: TGCGCCAGCAGCTTTATGACAGGTAGCCCCTACAATGAGCAGTTCTTC. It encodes CASSFMTGSPYNEQFF.

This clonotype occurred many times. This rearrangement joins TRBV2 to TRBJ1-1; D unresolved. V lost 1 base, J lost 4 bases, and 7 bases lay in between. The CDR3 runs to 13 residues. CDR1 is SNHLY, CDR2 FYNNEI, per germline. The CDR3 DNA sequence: TGTGCCAGCAGTGAAGATCGGGGCACTGAAGCTTTCTTT. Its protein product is CASSEDRGTEAFF.